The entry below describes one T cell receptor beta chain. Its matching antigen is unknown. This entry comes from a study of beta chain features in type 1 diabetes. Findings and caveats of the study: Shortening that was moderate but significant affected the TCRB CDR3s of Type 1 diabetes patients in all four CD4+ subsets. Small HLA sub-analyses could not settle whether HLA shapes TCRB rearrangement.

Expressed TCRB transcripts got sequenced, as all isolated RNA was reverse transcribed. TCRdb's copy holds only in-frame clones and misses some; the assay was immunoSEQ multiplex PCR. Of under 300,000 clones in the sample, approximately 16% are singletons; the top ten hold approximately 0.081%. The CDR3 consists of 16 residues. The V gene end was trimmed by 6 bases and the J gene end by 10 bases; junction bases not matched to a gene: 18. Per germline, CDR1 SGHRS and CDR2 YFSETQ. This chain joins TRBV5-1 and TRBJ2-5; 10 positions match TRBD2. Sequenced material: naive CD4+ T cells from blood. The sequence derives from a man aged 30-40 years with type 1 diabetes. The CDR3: CASTTGALAGAWDQYF. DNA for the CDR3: TGCGCCAGCACTACTGGGGCCCTAGCGGGAGCCTGGGACCAGTACTTC.